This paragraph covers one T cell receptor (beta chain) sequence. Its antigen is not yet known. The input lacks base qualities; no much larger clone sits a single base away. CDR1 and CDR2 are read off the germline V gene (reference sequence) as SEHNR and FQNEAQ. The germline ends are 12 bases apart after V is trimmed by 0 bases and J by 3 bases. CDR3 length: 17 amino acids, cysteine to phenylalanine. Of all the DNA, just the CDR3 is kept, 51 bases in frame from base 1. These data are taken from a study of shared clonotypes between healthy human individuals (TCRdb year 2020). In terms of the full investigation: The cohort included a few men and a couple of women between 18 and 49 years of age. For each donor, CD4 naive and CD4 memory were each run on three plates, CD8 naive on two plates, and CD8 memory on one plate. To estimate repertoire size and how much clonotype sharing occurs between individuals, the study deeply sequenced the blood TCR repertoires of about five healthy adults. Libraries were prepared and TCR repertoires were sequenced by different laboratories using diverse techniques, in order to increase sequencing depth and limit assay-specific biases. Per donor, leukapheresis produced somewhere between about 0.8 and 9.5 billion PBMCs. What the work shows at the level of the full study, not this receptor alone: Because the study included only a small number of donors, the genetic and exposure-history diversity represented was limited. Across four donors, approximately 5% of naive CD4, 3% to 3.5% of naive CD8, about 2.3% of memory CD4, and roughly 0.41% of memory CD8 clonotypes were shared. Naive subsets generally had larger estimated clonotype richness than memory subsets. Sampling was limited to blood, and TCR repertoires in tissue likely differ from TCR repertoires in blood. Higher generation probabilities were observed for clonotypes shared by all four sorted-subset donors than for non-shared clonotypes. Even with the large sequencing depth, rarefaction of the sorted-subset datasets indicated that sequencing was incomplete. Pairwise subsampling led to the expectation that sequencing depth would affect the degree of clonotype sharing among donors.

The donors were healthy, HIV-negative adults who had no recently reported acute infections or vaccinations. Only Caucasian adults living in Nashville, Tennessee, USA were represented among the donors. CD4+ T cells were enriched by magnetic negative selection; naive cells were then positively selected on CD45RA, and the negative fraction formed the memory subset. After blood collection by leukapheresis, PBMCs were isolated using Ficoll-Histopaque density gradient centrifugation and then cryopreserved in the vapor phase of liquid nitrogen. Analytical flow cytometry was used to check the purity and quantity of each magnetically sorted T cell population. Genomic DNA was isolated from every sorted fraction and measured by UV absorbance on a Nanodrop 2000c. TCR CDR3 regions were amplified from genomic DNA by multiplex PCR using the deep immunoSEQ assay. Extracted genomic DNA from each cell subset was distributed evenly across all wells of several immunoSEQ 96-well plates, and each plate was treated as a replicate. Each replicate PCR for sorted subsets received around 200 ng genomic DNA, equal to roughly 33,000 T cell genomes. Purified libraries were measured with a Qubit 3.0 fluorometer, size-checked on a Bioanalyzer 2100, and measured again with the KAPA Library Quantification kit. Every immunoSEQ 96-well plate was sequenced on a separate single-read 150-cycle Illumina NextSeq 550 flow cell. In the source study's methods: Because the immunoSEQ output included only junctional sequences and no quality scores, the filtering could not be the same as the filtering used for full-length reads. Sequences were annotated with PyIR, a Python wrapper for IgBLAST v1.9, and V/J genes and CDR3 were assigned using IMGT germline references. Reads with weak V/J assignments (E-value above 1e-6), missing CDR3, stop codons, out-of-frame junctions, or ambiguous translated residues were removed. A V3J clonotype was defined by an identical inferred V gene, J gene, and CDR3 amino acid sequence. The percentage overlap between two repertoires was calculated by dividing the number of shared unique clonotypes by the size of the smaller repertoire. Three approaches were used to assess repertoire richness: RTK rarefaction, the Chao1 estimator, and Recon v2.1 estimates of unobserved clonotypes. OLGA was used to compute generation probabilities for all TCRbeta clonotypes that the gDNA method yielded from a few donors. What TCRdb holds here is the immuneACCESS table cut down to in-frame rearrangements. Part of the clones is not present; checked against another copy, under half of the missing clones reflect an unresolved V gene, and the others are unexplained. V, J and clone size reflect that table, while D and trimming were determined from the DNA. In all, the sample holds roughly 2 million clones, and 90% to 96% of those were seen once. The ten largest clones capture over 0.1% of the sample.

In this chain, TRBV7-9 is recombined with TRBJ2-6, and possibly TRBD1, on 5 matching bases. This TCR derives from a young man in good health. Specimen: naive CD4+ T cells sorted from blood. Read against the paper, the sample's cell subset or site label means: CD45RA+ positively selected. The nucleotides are TGTGCCAGCAGCTTAGCGCGGCAGACAGTTGGGGCCAACGTCCTGACTTTC. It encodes CASSLARQTVGANVLTF.